The source of this T cell receptor (beta chain) is a study of blood T cell repertoires in COVID-19. Trimming cost V 3 bases and J 5 bases; bases outside gene matches: 12. CDR3 size: 17 residues. CDR1 is SGHVS and CDR2 is FQNEAQ in the germline V gene. Repertoires were generated with immunoSEQ multiplex PCR, while TCRdb's copy carries only in-frame clones and drops some. Here the sample spans about 320,000 clones, 85% being singletons. Material for sequencing was PBMCs or T cells enriched from blood (not recorded which). The TCR was taken from a woman aged 25 to 45 who had been exposed to COVID-19. The chain joins TRBV7-8 to TRBJ2-1, with TRBD2 matching 8 bases. The chain's CDR3 is CASSLRAGTSIDNEQFF. The DNA for the CDR3 is TGTGCCAGCAGCTTGCGCGCCGGGACTAGTATAGACAATGAGCAGTTCTTC.